The text below deals with one TCR beta chain. Clones were read by immunoSEQ multiplex PCR, and TCRdb kept only the in-frame ones, dropping some. The repertoire has 230,000 or so clones, roughly four fifths of them found once; the top ten carry roughly 3.2%. The data stem from a study of blood T cell repertoires in COVID-19. Across the whole study: Spain, Italy and the United States supplied samples that represented acute and convalescent COVID-19. Sample material is recorded as cDNA or gDNA derived from T cells, B-cell-depleted T cells, or PBMCs.

This CDR3 has 11 residues. The germline V gene encodes CDR1 DFQATT and CDR2 SNEGSKA (reference sequence). Trimming took off 5 bases at V and 10 bases at J, with 14 bases between the two ends. The chain couples TRBV20-1 to TRBJ1-1; TRBD1 is a possible D gene (5 bases). Material for sequencing was PBMCs or T cells enriched from blood (not recorded which). The TCR comes from a man aged 45-65 years who had recovered from COVID-19. The CDR3 is CSAPAGERAFF. The DNA of the CDR3 is TGCAGTGCTCCCGCGGGGGAGCGAGCTTTCTTT.